A selection of T cell receptor beta chains follows, all from one sample in a study of blood T cell repertoires in COVID-19. Method: immunoSEQ multiplex PCR; TCRdb's copy keeps in-frame clones and lacks some. The sample lists about 54,000 clones, 80% to 90% occurring once. The sample was peripheral blood. These receptors were obtained from a woman aged 55-70 years with acute or convalescent COVID-19. Both conserved end residues are part of each CDR3. D genes are given only for firm matches. Only some rows state a clone size, as once, few, many or a class for expanded clones.

d_call j_call v_call clone_size cdr3_nt cdr3_aa
TRBD1 TRBJ1-1 TRBV27 NA TGTGCCAGCAGACCCCCCAGGGGGCGAATGAACACTGAAGCTTTCTTT CASRPPRGRMNTEAFF
NA TRBJ2-2 TRBV2 NA TGTGCCAGCAGTGAACTGGGGGCAATTTCGACCGGGGAGCTGTTTTTT CASSELGAISTGELFF
TRBD1 TRBJ1-2 TRBV15 NA TGTGCCACCAGCAATGCTAGGGGGCGACTTAACTATGGCTACACCTTC CATSNARGRLNYGYTF
NA TRBJ2-7 TRBV7-2 NA TGTGCCAGCAGCTTAGCTAGCGTAAGCTCCTACGAGCAGTACTTC CASSLASVSSYEQYF
NA TRBJ2-5 TRBV28 NA TGTGCCAGCAGTTCCCTAGAGACCCAGTACTTC CASSSLETQYF
NA TRBJ1-3 TRBV5-1 NA TGCGCCAGCAGCTTGGCCAGCGGGATTTCTGGAAACACCATATATTTT CASSLASGISGNTIYF
TRBD2 TRBJ2-1 TRBV16 NA TGTGCCAGCAGCCGAACTAGCGGGGGGGTCTCCTACAATGAGCAGTTCTTC CASSRTSGGVSYNEQFF
TRBD1 TRBJ1-2 TRBV15 NA TGTGCCACCAGCCCCCGACAGGGTTCGTCCTTAGGCTACACCTTC CATSPRQGSSLGYTF
NA TRBJ2-2 TRBV4-1 NA TGCGCCAGCAGCCAAGACGGAGGGGGGGCCGGGGAGCTGTTTTTT CASSQDGGGAGELFF
NA TRBJ2-7 TRBV3-1/TRBV3-2 NA TGTGCCAGCACCACTGGACAGTCGAAGCAGTACTTC CASTTGQSKQYF
NA TRBJ2-1 TRBV7-9 NA TGTGCCAGCAGCGGAAACGGGTATGAGCAGTTCTTC CASSGNGYEQFF
NA TRBJ1-6 TRBV7-9 NA TGTGCCAGCAGCTTAGCGAGGATTTCACCCCTCCACTTT CASSLARISPLHF
TRBD1 TRBJ1-5 TRBV28 NA TGTGCCAGCAGTTTAGACAGGGGGACATATAGCAATCAGCCCCAGCATTTT CASSLDRGTYSNQPQHF
NA TRBJ1-4 TRBV6-1 NA TGTGCCAGCAGTGAAATCGGGGGAACTAATGAAAAACTGTTTTTT CASSEIGGTNEKLFF
NA TRBJ1-4 TRBV28 few TGTGCCAGCAGTCAGGAAAAACTGTTTTTT CASSQEKLFF
NA TRBJ1-1 TRBV14 few TGTGCCAGCAGCCAAATAATCGGAGTCTTTGAAGCTTTCTTT CASSQIIGVFEAFF
TRBD1 TRBJ1-5 TRBV2 NA TGTGCCAGCAGGGAATGGGACAGGGGAGGAAGCAATCAGCCCCAGCATTTT CASREWDRGGSNQPQHF
TRBD2 TRBJ2-1 TRBV7-6 NA TGTGCCAGCAGCTTAGTTCCCGGGACTAGCGGTGACAGCTCCTACAATGAGCAGTTCTTC CASSLVPGTSGDSSYNEQFF
TRBD2 TRBJ2-5 TRBV29-1 few TGCAGCGTTGAGGCGGGAGGGAAGGAGACCCAGTACTTC CSVEAGGKETQYF
TRBD2 TRBJ2-1 TRBV6-5 NA TGTGCCAGCAGTTACCAGCGGGAGAGCTCCTACAATGAGCAGTTCTTC CASSYQRESSYNEQFF
TRBD1 TRBJ2-1 TRBV11-2 NA TGTGCCAGCAGCTTAAGAGGACAGGGGGGAAATGAGCAGTTCTTC CASSLRGQGGNEQFF
NA TRBJ1-1 TRBV4-1 NA TGCGCCAGCAGCTCCGGAGTATTCCCAAACACTGAAGCTTTCTTT CASSSGVFPNTEAFF
TRBD1 TRBJ1-3 TRBV9 NA TGTGCCAGCAGCGTAGGAGGTGCAGGGGGCTTTCCCTCTGGAAACACCATATATTTT CASSVGGAGGFPSGNTIYF
NA TRBJ2-7 TRBV7-2 once TGTGCCAGCAGCTTACGGGGAGGCGAATTAACCTACGAGCAGTACTTC CASSLRGGELTYEQYF
TRBD2 TRBJ2-3 TRBV2 NA TGTGCCAGCATTTCCTTAGCGGGGAGCACAGATACGCAGTATTTT CASISLAGSTDTQYF
NA TRBJ2-2 TRBV4-1 NA TGCGCCAGCAGCCAGGGGACAAGGAACACCGGGGAGCTGTTTTTT CASSQGTRNTGELFF
TRBD1 TRBJ2-3 TRBV10-1 NA TGCGCCAGCACCAAGGGGACAGGGGGCCCAGATACGCAGTATTTT CASTKGTGGPDTQYF